The clone carrying this T cell receptor (beta chain) was seen a handful of times. Its antigen is currently unknown. Expressed TCRB transcripts were sequenced because the isolated RNA had all been reverse transcribed beforehand. The assay was immunoSEQ multiplex PCR, and TCRdb's table has in-frame clones only and misses some. The sample yields hundreds of thousands of clones, roughly an eighth seen once. This CDR3 has 14 amino acids. The germline V gene has CDR1 GTSNPN and CDR2 SVGIG (reference sequence). Trimming left V 3 bases short and J 3 bases short, with 11 bases between. This entry is derived from a study of beta chain features in type 1 diabetes. Study outcomes and limitations: At VDJ recombination sites, type 1 diabetes patients had fewer insertions and more deleted nucleotides. Patients with Type 1 diabetes showed moderately but significantly shorter TCRB CDR3s in all four CD4+ subsets. For patients, the naive, central memory and Treg TCRB repertoires appeared more alike than for healthy donors.

Central memory, naive, regulatory and stem cell-like memory CD4+ cells were sorted by CD45RO/CCR7/CD25/CD127/CD95/CD27. Without exception, sorted populations had purity beyond 98%. Sequencing used naive CD4+ T cells from blood. The sequence derives from a man aged 18 to 30 with type 1 diabetes. The chain carries TRBV30 and TRBJ2-2; no clear D. For the CDR3, the DNA is TGTGCCTGGAGGGGGATAACGGACACCGGGGAGCTGTTTTTT. This codes for CAWRGITDTGELFF.